Listed below are T cell receptor beta chains from one sample, sequenced in a study of cytomegalovirus exposure and HLA in healthy donors. The repertoire was sequenced with immunoSEQ multiplex PCR; TCRdb's copy has only in-frame clones and lacks some. This sample carries approximately 120,000 clones, around nine tenths of them seen once, and the ten largest clones take approximately 2%. The sample taken for sequencing was PBMCs. The receptors derive from a woman between 18 and 29 years old in good health and CMV-seronegative. CDR3s include the opening cysteine and the closing phenylalanine or tryptophan. A D gene is named only where the DNA matches it firmly. Clone size appears in some rows only: once, few, many, or a class for an expanded clone.

cdr3_aa: CASSLVADTQYF; cdr3_nt: TGTGCCAGCAGCTTAGTAGCAGATACGCAGTATTTT; clone_size: NA; d_call: NA; v_call: TRBV7-2; j_call: TRBJ2-3
cdr3_aa: CASSLGTENTEAFF; cdr3_nt: TGTGCCAGCAGCTTGGGCACTGAGAACACTGAAGCTTTCTTT; clone_size: NA; d_call: NA; v_call: TRBV5-6; j_call: TRBJ1-1
cdr3_aa: CASSESQANYNEQFF; cdr3_nt: TGTGCCAGCAGTGAAAGCCAGGCCAACTACAATGAGCAGTTCTTC; clone_size: NA; d_call: NA; v_call: TRBV2; j_call: TRBJ2-1
cdr3_aa: CATSRDRGGNEKLFF; cdr3_nt: TGTGCCACCAGCAGAGACAGGGGAGGGAATGAAAAACTGTTTTTT; clone_size: NA; d_call: NA; v_call: TRBV15; j_call: TRBJ1-4
cdr3_aa: CASRAARGRYEQYF; cdr3_nt: TGTGCCAGCAGGGCTGCCAGGGGGCGGTACGAGCAGTACTTC; clone_size: NA; d_call: NA; v_call: TRBV21-1; j_call: TRBJ2-7
cdr3_aa: CASSRTSGGGDTQYF; cdr3_nt: TGTGCCAGCAGTAGGACTAGCGGGGGTGGAGATACGCAGTATTTT; clone_size: NA; d_call: TRBD2; v_call: TRBV27; j_call: TRBJ2-3
cdr3_aa: CASSSGTSSNTDTQYF; cdr3_nt: TGTGCCAGCAGCAGCGGGACTAGCAGCAACACAGATACGCAGTATTTT; clone_size: NA; d_call: TRBD2; v_call: TRBV9; j_call: TRBJ2-3
cdr3_aa: CAAGDAASAIDTQYF; cdr3_nt: TGCGCCGCCGGGGACGCGGCTAGCGCTATAGATACGCAGTATTTT; clone_size: NA; d_call: NA; v_call: TRBV10-2; j_call: TRBJ2-3
cdr3_aa: CASSKPTGQINAGELFF; cdr3_nt: TGTGCCAGCAGCAAACCAACGGGACAAATAAACGCCGGGGAGCTGTTTTTT; clone_size: NA; d_call: NA; v_call: TRBV7-3; j_call: TRBJ2-2
cdr3_aa: CASSRQGLDNEQFF; cdr3_nt: TGTGCCAGCAGCAGACAGGGTCTTGACAATGAGCAGTTCTTC; clone_size: NA; d_call: TRBD1; v_call: TRBV7-9; j_call: TRBJ2-1
cdr3_aa: CASSPRRTGAIGFYGYTF; cdr3_nt: TGTGCCAGCAGCCCTCGCCGGACAGGGGCAATTGGGTTTTATGGCTACACCTTC; clone_size: NA; d_call: TRBD1; v_call: TRBV5-5; j_call: TRBJ1-2
cdr3_aa: CASQRTGSIYEQYF; cdr3_nt: TGTGCCAGCCAACGGACAGGGAGCATTTACGAGCAGTACTTC; clone_size: NA; d_call: TRBD1; v_call: TRBV6-1; j_call: TRBJ2-7
cdr3_aa: CASSLGVRGPDTQYF; cdr3_nt: TGTGCCAGCAGCTTAGGGGTCAGGGGCCCAGATACGCAGTATTTT; clone_size: NA; d_call: NA; v_call: TRBV7-9; j_call: TRBJ2-3
cdr3_aa: CASSDQGGTDTQYF; cdr3_nt: TGTGCCAGCAGTGATCAGGGTGGGACAGATACGCAGTATTTT; clone_size: once; d_call: NA; v_call: TRBV11-2; j_call: TRBJ2-3
cdr3_aa: CASRLTGYGYTF; cdr3_nt: TGTGCCAGCAGATTAACAGGATATGGCTACACCTTC; clone_size: NA; d_call: NA; v_call: TRBV2; j_call: TRBJ1-2
cdr3_aa: CASSGLSDYEQYF; cdr3_nt: TGTGCCAGCAGCGGCCTGTCCGACTACGAGCAGTACTTC; clone_size: NA; d_call: NA; v_call: TRBV13; j_call: TRBJ2-7
cdr3_aa: CAWTPTGAGASYNEQFF; cdr3_nt: TGTGCCTGGACCCCGACAGGGGCCGGGGCCTCCTACAATGAGCAGTTCTTC; clone_size: NA; d_call: TRBD1; v_call: TRBV30; j_call: TRBJ2-1
cdr3_aa: CASSAGARVAGVDQNIQYF; cdr3_nt: TGTGCCAGCAGCGCGGGTGCGAGGGTAGCGGGAGTTGATCAAAACATTCAGTACTTC; clone_size: NA; d_call: TRBD2; v_call: TRBV9; j_call: TRBJ2-4
cdr3_aa: CASSLGGRGASYEQYF; cdr3_nt: TGTGCCAGCAGCTTGGGAGGGCGGGGGGCCTCCTACGAGCAGTACTTC; clone_size: few; d_call: TRBD2; v_call: TRBV11-2; j_call: TRBJ2-7
cdr3_aa: CASSVGVAADNTEAFF; cdr3_nt: TGTGCCAGCAGCGTAGGGGTGGCGGCAGACAACACTGAAGCTTTCTTT; clone_size: NA; d_call: NA; v_call: TRBV9; j_call: TRBJ1-1
cdr3_aa: CAISDTGSGTSGQETQYF; cdr3_nt: TGTGCCATCAGTGATACTGGATCCGGGACTAGCGGACAAGAGACCCAGTACTTC; clone_size: NA; d_call: TRBD2; v_call: TRBV10-3; j_call: TRBJ2-5
cdr3_aa: CAWTSGGTSSYEQYF; cdr3_nt: TGTGCCTGGACTAGCGGGGGGACGAGCTCCTACGAGCAGTACTTC; clone_size: NA; d_call: TRBD2; v_call: TRBV30; j_call: TRBJ2-7
cdr3_aa: CASRETGAAETQYF; cdr3_nt: TGTGCCAGCAGGGAAACAGGGGCGGCAGAGACCCAGTACTTC; clone_size: NA; d_call: TRBD1; v_call: TRBV28; j_call: TRBJ2-5
cdr3_aa: CASSLARGLYNEQFF; cdr3_nt: TGTGCCAGCAGCTTAGCCAGGGGGCTCTACAATGAGCAGTTCTTC; clone_size: NA; d_call: TRBD1; v_call: TRBV7-9; j_call: TRBJ2-1
cdr3_aa: CASSPFLPGGGTEAFF; cdr3_nt: TGCGCCAGCAGCCCGTTCTTACCGGGGGGTGGCACTGAAGCTTTCTTT; clone_size: NA; d_call: NA; v_call: TRBV5-1; j_call: TRBJ1-1
cdr3_aa: CASSLSGRIDTQYF; cdr3_nt: TGTGCCAGCAGCCTTAGCGGGAGGATAGATACGCAGTATTTT; clone_size: NA; d_call: TRBD2; v_call: TRBV7-3; j_call: TRBJ2-3
cdr3_aa: CASSVLSGPTASQYF; cdr3_nt: TGTGCCAGCAGCGTACTAAGCGGACCAACGGCGTCCCAGTACTTC; clone_size: NA; d_call: NA; v_call: TRBV9; j_call: TRBJ2-5
cdr3_aa: CASRPGQNTGELFF; cdr3_nt: TGTGCCAGCAGACCGGGACAAAACACCGGGGAGCTGTTTTTT; clone_size: once; d_call: NA; v_call: TRBV6-5; j_call: TRBJ2-2
cdr3_aa: CAWSHGNYEQYF; cdr3_nt: TGTGCCTGGAGTCACGGGAATTACGAGCAGTACTTC; clone_size: NA; d_call: NA; v_call: TRBV30; j_call: TRBJ2-7
cdr3_aa: CASSTGRQETQYF; cdr3_nt: TGTGCCAGCAGTACAGGTAGACAAGAGACCCAGTACTTC; clone_size: once; d_call: NA; v_call: TRBV2; j_call: TRBJ2-5
cdr3_aa: CASSFSRGWGYTF; cdr3_nt: TGTGCCAGCAGTTTCTCCAGGGGTTGGGGCTACACCTTC; clone_size: NA; d_call: NA; v_call: TRBV28; j_call: TRBJ1-2